This entry lists 2 T cell receptor beta chains sequenced from one sample in a study of Graves' ophthalmopathy and Graves' hyperthyroidism. RNA transcripts provided the template for amplifying TCR beta CDR3 regions. HTBI primers served in a first-round RT-PCR, which a second-round multiplex PCR followed. One entry per CDR3 protein results from TCRdb running MiXCR on the multiplex PCR reads. The sample records approximately 1.2 million distinct CDR3 sequences, about 38% being singletons. Sequenced input: peripheral blood or thyroid tissue (not recorded which). These receptors all stem from an adult man with Graves' hyperthyroidism.

For this clonotype: This clone may be a read error of a much larger clone one base away. V is TRBV19 and J is TRBJ2-5; TRBD2 matches at 9 bases. The V segment lost 6 bases and the J segment 9 bases; nucleotides outside the gene matches: 8. The CDR3 has 13 residues. Germline values: CDR1 LNHDA, CDR2 SQIVND (reference sequence). The chain's CDR3 is CASRNSGSEAQYF. As DNA, the CDR3 is TGTGCCAGTAGGAATAGCGGGAGTGAGGCCCAGTACTTC.

The chain recombines TRBV6-6 with TRBJ2-7; possible D gene TRBD2, 7 bases. The CDR3 runs 13 residues. The germline V gene has CDR1 MNHNY and CDR2 SVGAGI (reference sequence). V was shortened by 10 bases and J by 3 bases, with 16 bases between the two germline ends. The CDR3 sequence is CATLGGLVYEQYF. The CDR3 DNA is TGTGCCACCCTCGGGGGGCTGGTCTACGAGCAGTACTTC.